These 27 T cell receptor beta chains originate from one sample sequenced in a study of blood T cell repertoires in COVID-19. The data were produced by immunoSEQ multiplex PCR, yet TCRdb's version contains in-frame clones alone and is incomplete. Found here are fewer than 350,000 clones, approximately 84% of them singletons; the top ten hold 2% to 2.5%. The sample was peripheral blood. The receptors originated from a woman aged 25 to 39 who had recovered from COVID-19.

The chain has TRBV29-1 and TRBJ2-7, with D maybe TRBD1 (6 bases). The CDR3 totals 13 residues. Germline loops: CDR1 SQVTM, CDR2 ANQGSEA. The ends were cut back, 4 bases at V and 2 bases at J, with 12 bases in the middle. The CDR3 bases are TGCAGCGTTGTAGGGGGACATACCTACGAGCAGTACTTC. Its translation is CSVVGGHTYEQYF.

This clone was seen more than once but under ten times. The chain has TRBV2 and TRBJ2-2; D is ambiguous. V was pared by 5 bases and J by 2 bases, with 12 bases between. The CDR3 extends over 15 amino acids. Germline V gives CDR1 SNHLY, CDR2 FYNNEI. The CDR3 loop is CASSLGRLNTGELFF. The CDR3 coding sequence is TGTGCCAGCAGTCTCGGCAGGTTAAACACCGGGGAGCTGTTTTTT.

The gene calls are TRBV18 and TRBJ2-1, with a possible D match to TRBD1 (7 bases). Trimming cost V 0 bases and J 5 bases, with 17 bases left between them. Germline CDR1 and CDR2: KGHSH and LQKENI. This CDR3 comprises 17 residues. The CDR3 DNA follows: TGTGCCAGCTCACCACCCAGGCTGGGCAGGGGGGACAATGAGCAGTTCTTC. It yields the protein CASSPPRLGRGDNEQFF.

The chain has TRBV2 and TRBJ1-6; D might be TRBD1 (5 bases). The V end lost 3 bases, the J end lost 13 bases, and 16 bases lay between the germline ends. Germline V gene data show CDR1 as SNHLY and CDR2 as FYNNEI. There are 14 residues in the CDR3. CDR3 DNA sequence: TGTGCCAGCAGTGAGGACAACCAGGTTTCTCCCCTCCACTTT. Its protein product is CASSEDNQVSPLHF.

The chain recombines TRBV24-1 with TRBJ1-3; D is uncertain. Germline V gene data show CDR1 as KGHDR and CDR2 as SFDVKD. V lost 2 bases to trimming and J lost 8 bases, with 9 bases between them. This CDR3 contains 13 residues. The DNA of the CDR3 is TGTGCCACCAGTGATTCCCCTGAGCACACCATATATTTT. This codes for CATSDSPEHTIYF.

The chain combines TRBV19 with TRBJ1-3; a weak D match, TRBD1 (5 bases). Trimming removed 8 bases at V and 0 bases at J, with 17 bases between. The CDR3 length is 16 residues. Germline CDR1 LNHDA, CDR2 SQIVND (reference sequence). The CDR3 loop reads CASFNPQGFSGNTIYF. The CDR3, as DNA: TGTGCCAGTTTCAACCCCCAGGGATTCTCTGGAAACACCATATATTTT.

The chain carries TRBV6-4 and TRBJ2-1; no firm D call. Germline CDR1 reads MRHNA; CDR2 reads SNTAGT. This CDR3 is built from 16 residues. Trimming shortened V by 0 bases and J by 2 bases, and 11 bases separated the two germline ends. DNA for the CDR3: TGTGCCAGCAGTGACTCGAGCCTCCCACCCTACAATGAGCAGTTCTTC. This sequence encodes CASSDSSLPPYNEQFF.

The chain is built from TRBV10-3 and TRBJ2-6, with TRBD1 identical over 7 bases. Trimming at V came to 6 bases and at J to 1 base, leaving 9 bases not matched to a gene. The CDR3 extends over 17 amino acids. The germline V gene has CDR1 ENHRY and CDR2 SYGVKD. CDR3 coding DNA: TGTGCCATCAGCAAAGGGGGCAAGGCTTCTGGGGCCAACGTCCTGACTTTC. Amino acid sequence: CAISKGGKASGANVLTF.

The chain couples TRBV4-1 to TRBJ2-7; D is possibly TRBD2 (5 bases). Germline assignment: CDR1 MGHRA and CDR2 YSYEKL. Trimming stripped 0 bases from V and 2 bases from J, with 8 bases between. The CDR3 covers 14 residues. This CDR3 reads CASSQDRGPYEQYF. In DNA form, the CDR3 reads TGCGCCAGCAGCCAAGATCGCGGGCCCTACGAGCAGTACTTC.

A note on this clone: The sample holds other DNA sequences that translate to the same CDR3. The V call is TRBV27, the J call TRBJ2-1, with 9 nucleotides matching TRBD2. From germline, CDR1 is MNHEY and CDR2 SMNVEV (reference sequence). The CDR3 has 14 residues. After removal of 2 bases from V and 4 bases from J, the junction contained 0 bases not matched to a gene. The CDR3 region has the DNA TGTGCCAGCAGTTTAGCGGGAGGGTACAATGAGCAGTTCTTC. Protein product: CASSLAGGYNEQFF.

This clone was detected once. This chain links TRBV12-3 or TRBV12-4 with TRBJ1-1, with D possibly TRBD1 on 6 matching bases. Deletions cut 6 bases from V and 1 base from J, with 6 bases between. This CDR3 has 12 residues. DNA for the CDR3: TGTGCCAGCAGAGGGGGGAACACTGAAGCTTTCTTT. This codes for CASRGGNTEAFF.

This chain links TRBV7-2 with TRBJ2-7; D gene unclear. V lost 5 bases, J lost 1 base, and 9 bases lay in between. CDR3 length equals 13 residues. Per the germline V gene, CDR1 is SGHTA and CDR2 is FQGNSA. CDR3 protein: CASSPELSYEQYF. The CDR3 DNA reads TGTGCCAGCAGCCCAGAATTGTCCTACGAGCAGTACTTC.

V usage is TRBV5-6 and J usage is TRBJ2-7; the match to TRBD1 covers 11 bases. The V and J ends lost 2 bases and 5 bases, in that order; junction bases with no gene match: 6. CDR1 is SGHDT and CDR2 is YYEEEE in the germline V gene. This CDR3 spans 15 amino acids. CDR3 protein: CASSLPGQGVHEQYF. The DNA of the CDR3 is TGTGCCAGCAGCTTACCGGGACAGGGGGTCCACGAGCAGTACTTC. Complete variable domain (other parts from reference TRBV5-6 and TRBJ2-7): DAGVTQSPTHLIKTRGQQVTLRCSPKSGHDTVSWYQQALGQGPQFIFQYYEEEERQRGNFPDRFSGHQFPNYSSELNVNALLLGDSALYLCASSLPGQGVHEQYFGPGTRLTVT.

This chain joins TRBV28 and TRBJ2-7, with a weak D call TRBD1 (6 bases). CDR1 is MDHEN, CDR2 SYDVKM, per germline. The CDR3 covers 15 residues. Trimming took off 5 bases at V and 4 bases at J, with 18 bases between the two ends. CDR3 in amino acids: CASSLPPGTNYEQYF. Here the CDR3 DNA reads TGTGCCAGCAGTCTCCCTCCCGGGACAAATTACGAGCAGTACTTC.

The chain couples TRBV15 to TRBJ2-6; D is undetermined. Germline lookup yields CDR1 LNHNV and CDR2 YYDKDF (reference sequence). The CDR3 totals 15 residues. Trimming cost V 1 base and J 1 base, with 5 bases left between them. DNA for the CDR3: TGTGCCACCAGCAGAGCCGGGTCTGGGGCCAACGTCCTGACTTTC. It encodes CATSRAGSGANVLTF.

The rearrangement links TRBV28 to TRBJ1-4, with D uncertain. The CDR3 covers 14 residues. Germline-derived CDR1 and CDR2 are MDHEN and SYDVKM. V lost 7 bases and J 4 bases, leaving 13 bases between the germline ends. CDR3 amino acids: CASTLSSNNEKLFF. The DNA for the CDR3 is TGTGCCAGCACCCTGAGTAGTAATAATGAAAAACTGTTTTTT.

The chain is built from TRBV2 and TRBJ1-6; D is perhaps TRBD1 (6 bases). Deletions cut 3 bases from V and 10 bases from J, with 16 bases between. This CDR3 has 15 residues. Germline CDR1 reads SNHLY; CDR2 reads FYNNEI. CDR3 sequence: CASSELGGPGSPLHF. DNA for the CDR3: TGTGCCAGCAGTGAGTTGGGGGGGCCGGGATCACCCCTCCACTTT.

The chain is built from TRBV19 and TRBJ2-2; unclear D gene. Trimming pared 8 bases from V and 10 bases from J, leaving 23 bases between. The CDR3 spans 15 residues. Per the germline V gene, CDR1 is LNHDA and CDR2 is SQIVND (reference sequence). In nucleotides, the CDR3 is TGTGCCAGTGTAAAAGATCTAGGTGGTTTCGTGGAGCTGTTTTTT. It yields the protein CASVKDLGGFVELFF.

The V and J genes are TRBV14 and TRBJ1-1; unclear D gene. CDR1 is SGHDN, CDR2 FVKESK, per germline. With 1 base removed from V and 4 bases from J, the gap between germline ends came to 16 bases. The CDR3 is 16 residues long. CDR3 amino acids: CASSQVWPGEGTEAFF. DNA of the CDR3: TGTGCCAGCAGCCAAGTTTGGCCGGGTGAAGGCACTGAAGCTTTCTTT. Based on the CDR3 plus reference TRBV14 and TRBJ1-1, the full variable domain is EAGVTQFPSHSVIEKGQTVTLRCDPISGHDNLYWYRRVMGKEIKFLLHFVKESKQDESGMPNNRFLAERTGGTYSTLKVQPAELEDSGVYFCASSQVWPGEGTEAFFGQGTRLTVV.

This chain uses TRBV6-2 or TRBV6-3 with TRBJ1-2, with 7 bases identical to TRBD1. J gave up 4 bases and V 4 bases, and 9 bases lay outside the gene matches. Germline CDR1 and CDR2: MNHEY and SVGEGT. The CDR3 runs 15 residues. CDR3 nucleotide sequence: TGTGCCAGCAGTTCCTGGGACAGAGATATCTATGGCTACACCTTC. This gives the protein CASSSWDRDIYGYTF.

V is TRBV7-6 and J is TRBJ2-1; TRBD2 matches 10 bases. V shed 4 bases and J 9 bases; nucleotides not matched to a gene: 15. The CDR3 length is 17 residues. CDR1 and CDR2 (germline): SGHVS, FNYEAQ. The CDR3 reads CASSSSRGSGRAGEQFF. As DNA, the CDR3 is TGTGCCAGCAGCTCCTCCCGGGGGAGCGGGAGGGCCGGTGAGCAGTTCTTC.

In its sample, this clone was seen once. The chain recombines TRBV4-1 with TRBJ2-1; 11 positions agree with TRBD2. The CDR3 length is 19 residues. Germline V CDR1 and CDR2: MGHRA, YSYEKL. The trim removed 2 bases at V and 0 bases at J, leaving 9 bases unmatched. The CDR3 protein is CASSQLSGLADSSYNEQFF. DNA of the CDR3: TGCGCCAGCAGCCAACTATCGGGACTAGCGGACAGCTCCTACAATGAGCAGTTCTTC.

The J gene is TRBJ2-7, the V gene TRBV28; TRBD1 matches 8 bases. V shed 2 bases and J 2 bases; nucleotides not matched to a gene: 2. The CDR3 runs 14 residues. CDR1 and CDR2 (germline): MDHEN, SYDVKM. The CDR3 DNA follows: TGTGCCAGCAGTTTACAGGGGGCGACCTACGAGCAGTACTTC. It specifies CASSLQGATYEQYF.

The rearrangement uses TRBV30 and TRBJ2-3, with 8 bases identical to TRBD2. V trimming: 3 bases; J trimming: 5 bases; junction bases outside the gene matches: 10. CDR1 is GTSNPN, CDR2 SVGIG, per germline (reference sequence). CDR3 length: 15 residues. The CDR3 sequence is CAWSFSGGRGDTQYF. The CDR3 DNA follows: TGTGCCTGGAGCTTCTCGGGGGGGCGGGGAGATACGCAGTATTTT.

The V gene is TRBV14, the J gene TRBJ2-7; D is possibly TRBD2 (6 bases). V dropped 1 base and J dropped 5 bases, with 18 bases sitting between them. The CDR3 loop spans 16 amino acids. The germline CDR1 and CDR2 sequences are SGHDN and FVKESK. CDR3 nucleotide sequence: TGTGCCAGCAGCCAAGTCCTCGGGGCCCAGCGGGACGAGCAGTACTTC. Protein: CASSQVLGAQRDEQYF. The whole variable domain, filled in from reference TRBV14 and TRBJ2-7, reads EAGVTQFPSHSVIEKGQTVTLRCDPISGHDNLYWYRRVMGKEIKFLLHFVKESKQDESGMPNNRFLAERTGGTYSTLKVQPAELEDSGVYFCASSQVLGAQRDEQYFGPGTRLTVT.

The chain joins TRBV30 to TRBJ1-2; a weak D match, TRBD1 (5 bases). The germline V and J ends were trimmed by 5 bases and 7 bases, with 11 bases remaining between them. The CDR3 is made up of 11 amino acids. Germline V CDR1 and CDR2: GTSNPN, SVGIG (reference sequence). The CDR3 region is CAWLGGAGYTF. The CDR3 coding sequence is TGTGCCTGGCTGGGGGGAGCTGGCTACACCTTC. The variable domain in full, with the rest retrieved from reference TRBV30 and TRBJ1-2, is SQTIHQWPATLVQPVGSPLSLECTVEGTSNPNLYWYRQAAGRGLQLLFYSVGIGQISSEVPQNLSASRPQDRQFILSSKKLLLSDSGFYLCAWLGGAGYTFGSGTRLTVV.

The chain is built from TRBV29-1 and TRBJ2-7; the D gene is possibly TRBD2 (5 bases). The V end lost 0 bases, the J end lost 0 bases, and 12 bases lay between the germline ends. In germline, CDR1 is SQVTM, CDR2 ANQGSEA. The CDR3 has 15 amino acids. CDR3 DNA sequence: TGCAGCGTTGAAGAGACGGGGTCCATCTCCTACGAGCAGTACTTC. Translating it yields CSVEETGSISYEQYF.